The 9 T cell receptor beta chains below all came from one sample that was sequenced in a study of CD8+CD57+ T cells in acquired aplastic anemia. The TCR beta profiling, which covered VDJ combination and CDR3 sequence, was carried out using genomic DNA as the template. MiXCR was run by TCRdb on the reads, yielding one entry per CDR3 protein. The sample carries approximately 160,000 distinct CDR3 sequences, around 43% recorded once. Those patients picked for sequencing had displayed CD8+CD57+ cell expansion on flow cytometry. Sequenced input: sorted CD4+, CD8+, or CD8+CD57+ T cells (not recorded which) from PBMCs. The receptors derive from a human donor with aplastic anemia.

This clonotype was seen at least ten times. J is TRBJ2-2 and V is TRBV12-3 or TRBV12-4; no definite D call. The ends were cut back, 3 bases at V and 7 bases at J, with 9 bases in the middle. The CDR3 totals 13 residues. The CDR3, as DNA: TGTGCCAGCAGTTTCGGCCCCGACGGGGAGCTGTTTTTT. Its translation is CASSFGPDGELFF.

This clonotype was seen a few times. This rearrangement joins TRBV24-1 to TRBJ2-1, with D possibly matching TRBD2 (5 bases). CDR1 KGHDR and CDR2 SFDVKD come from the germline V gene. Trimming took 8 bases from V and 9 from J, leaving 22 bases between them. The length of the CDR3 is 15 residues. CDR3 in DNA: TGTGCCACCACGGCTAGCAGTGACTTTAGTGGTGAGCAGTTCTTC. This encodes CATTASSDFSGEQFF.

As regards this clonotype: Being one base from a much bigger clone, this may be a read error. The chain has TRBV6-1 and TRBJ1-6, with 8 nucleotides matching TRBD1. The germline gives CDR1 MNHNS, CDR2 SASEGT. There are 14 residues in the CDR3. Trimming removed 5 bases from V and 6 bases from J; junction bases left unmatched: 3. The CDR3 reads CASSPQGANSPLHF. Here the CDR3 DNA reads TGTGCCAGCAGTCCCCAGGGGGCTAATTCACCCCTCCACTTT.

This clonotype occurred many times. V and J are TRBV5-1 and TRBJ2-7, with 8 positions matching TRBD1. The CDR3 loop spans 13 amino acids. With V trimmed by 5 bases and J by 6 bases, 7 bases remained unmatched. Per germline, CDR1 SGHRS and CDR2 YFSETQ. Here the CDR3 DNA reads TGCGCCAGCAGTCCAGGGGGCCGGGGCGAGCAGTACGTC. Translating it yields CASSPGGRGEQYV.

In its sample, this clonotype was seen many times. The CDR3 here is CASSPRTGEIQETQYF. In DNA form, the CDR3 reads TGTGCCAGCAGCCCGAGGACGGGGGAAATACAAGAGACCCAGTACTTC. The V and J genes are TRBV14 and TRBJ2-5; weak D call: TRBD2 (6 bases). The germline CDR1 and CDR2 sequences are SGHDN and FVKESK. V was clipped by 4 bases and J by 2 bases, with 17 bases between them. This CDR3 spans 16 amino acids.

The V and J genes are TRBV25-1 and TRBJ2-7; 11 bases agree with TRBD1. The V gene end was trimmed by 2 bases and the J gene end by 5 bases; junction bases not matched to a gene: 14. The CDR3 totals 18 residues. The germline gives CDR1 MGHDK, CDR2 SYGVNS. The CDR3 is CASSEDRGPGQGGHEQYV. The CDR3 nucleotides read TGTGCCAGCAGTGAAGACAGGGGGCCGGGACAGGGGGGTCACGAGCAGTACGTC.

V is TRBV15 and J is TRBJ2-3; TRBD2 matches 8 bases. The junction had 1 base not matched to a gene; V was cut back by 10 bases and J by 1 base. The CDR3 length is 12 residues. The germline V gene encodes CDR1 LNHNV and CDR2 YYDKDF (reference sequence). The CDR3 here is CAMRGGTDTQYF. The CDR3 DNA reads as TGTGCCATGCGGGGGGGCACAGATACGCAGTATTTT. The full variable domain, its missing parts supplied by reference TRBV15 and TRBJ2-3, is DAMVIQNPRYQVTQFGKPVTLSCSQTLNHNVMYWYQQKSSQAPKLLFHYYDKDFNNEADTPDNFQSRRPNTSFCFLDIRSPGLGDTAMYLCAMRGGTDTQYFGPGTRLTVL.

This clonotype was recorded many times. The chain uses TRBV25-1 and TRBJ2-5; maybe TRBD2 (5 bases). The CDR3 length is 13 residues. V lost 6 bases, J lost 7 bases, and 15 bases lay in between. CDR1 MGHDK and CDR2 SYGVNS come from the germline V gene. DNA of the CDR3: TGTGCCAGCAGGTCAAGCGGTCTTTTGACCCAGTACTTC. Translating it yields CASRSSGLLTQYF.

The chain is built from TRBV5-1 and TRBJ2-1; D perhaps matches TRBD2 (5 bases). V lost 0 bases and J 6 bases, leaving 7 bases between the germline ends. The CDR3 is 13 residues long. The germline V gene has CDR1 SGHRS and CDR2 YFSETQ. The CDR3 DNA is TGCGCCAGCAGCTTGGTGGCGGGCAATGAGCAGTTCTTC. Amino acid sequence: CASSLVAGNEQFF.